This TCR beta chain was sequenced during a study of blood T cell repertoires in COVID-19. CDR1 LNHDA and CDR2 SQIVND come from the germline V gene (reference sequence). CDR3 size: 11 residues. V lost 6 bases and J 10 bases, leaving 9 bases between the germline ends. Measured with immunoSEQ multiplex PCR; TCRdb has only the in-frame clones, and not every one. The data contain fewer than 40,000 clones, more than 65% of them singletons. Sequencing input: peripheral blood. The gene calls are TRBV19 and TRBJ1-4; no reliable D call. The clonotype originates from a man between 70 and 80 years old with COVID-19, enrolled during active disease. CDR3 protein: CASRWGGKLFF. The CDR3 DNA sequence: TGTGCCAGTAGGTGGGGAGGAAAACTGTTTTTT.